What follows are 16 T cell receptor beta chains derived from one specimen sequenced in a study of blood T cell repertoires in COVID-19. Using immunoSEQ multiplex PCR, the repertoire was profiled, and TCRdb retains in-frame clones only, with some absent. Here the sample spans some 200,000 clones, 75% to 95% being singletons. Sequencing was carried out using peripheral blood. These receptor sequences come from a man in his fifties with acute or convalescent COVID-19.

This sequence joins TRBV7-9 and TRBJ1-3; D unclear. Germline loops: CDR1 SEHNR, CDR2 FQNEAQ (reference sequence). Trimming stripped 8 bases from V and 7 bases from J, with 12 bases between. The length of the CDR3 is 12 residues. CDR3 coding DNA: TGTGCCAGCGAGGGCGGTCGCAACACCATATATTTT. It encodes CASEGGRNTIYF.

This rearrangement joins TRBV4-2 to TRBJ2-1; D might be TRBD1 (5 bases). V dropped 0 bases and J dropped 2 bases, with 8 bases sitting between them. The germline V gene has CDR1 LGHNA and CDR2 YNFKEQ. CDR3 size: 15 residues. In DNA, the CDR3 is TGTGCCAGCAGCCAAGATCTGACAGCCTACAATGAGCAGTTCTTC. This encodes CASSQDLTAYNEQFF.

The V and J genes are TRBV11-2 and TRBJ2-1; 8 positions match TRBD2. Germline V gene data show CDR1 as SGHAT and CDR2 as FQNNGV. The CDR3 has 18 residues. V shed 5 bases, J shed 0 bases, and the junction held 12 bases outside the gene matches. This chain's CDR3 is CASSRYALAGTSYNEQFF. Written as DNA, the CDR3 is TGTGCCAGCAGCCGCTACGCTTTAGCGGGGACCTCCTACAATGAGCAGTTCTTC.

V gene TRBV15 combines with J gene TRBJ1-1; D not resolved. CDR1 and CDR2 (germline): LNHNV, YYDKDF (reference sequence). Trimming cost V 0 bases and J 0 bases, with 11 bases left between them. This CDR3 contains 16 residues. CDR3 DNA: TGTGCCACCAGCAGAGATTTCAGTTTAATGAACACTGAAGCTTTCTTT. Its protein product is CATSRDFSLMNTEAFF.

The V gene is TRBV19, the J gene TRBJ2-7, with 11 bases lining up with TRBD2. The V segment lost 3 bases and the J segment 1 base; nucleotides outside the gene matches: 8. The CDR3 loop spans 17 amino acids. Germline V gene data show CDR1 as LNHDA and CDR2 as SQIVND (reference sequence). CDR3 DNA sequence: TGTGCCAGTAGTATCAGTGGACTAGCGGGCGCTTCCTACGAGCAGTACTTC. It is translated as CASSISGLAGASYEQYF.

The chain joins TRBV20-1 to TRBJ2-1, with D maybe TRBD2 (5 bases). Germline CDR1 is DFQATT and CDR2 is SNEGSKA (reference sequence). The CDR3 is 14 amino acids. Trimming took off 3 bases at V and 6 bases at J, with 15 bases between the two ends. CDR3 bases: TGCAGTGCTAGTTGGTCTAGCAACCTCAATGAGCAGTTCTTC. Translating gives CSASWSSNLNEQFF.

The chain combines TRBV11-3 with TRBJ2-2, with TRBD1 matching over 11 bases. Trimming at V came to 5 bases and at J to 6 bases, leaving 8 bases not matched to a gene. The CDR3 has 16 amino acids. Germline V gene sequence: CDR1 SGHNT, CDR2 YENEEA. The CDR3 loop is CASSPGQGETSGELFF. In DNA, the CDR3 is TGTGCCAGCAGCCCGGGACAGGGGGAAACTTCCGGGGAGCTGTTTTTT.

This clone was observed a few times. J is TRBJ1-2 and V is TRBV27, with 7 bases lining up with TRBD1. With 6 bases clipped from V and 4 bases from J, the junction kept 11 bases outside the gene matches. This CDR3 spans 15 amino acids. CDR1 and CDR2 from the germline V gene are MNHEY and SMNVEV (reference sequence). CDR3: CASRDDRARGYGYTF. The CDR3 DNA is TGTGCCAGCAGGGATGACAGGGCACGGGGCTATGGCTACACCTTC.

The V and J genes are TRBV25-1 and TRBJ2-3, with 7 positions matching TRBD2. Trimming removed 3 bases from V and 7 bases from J; junction bases left unmatched: 4. Germline V gives CDR1 MGHDK, CDR2 SYGVNS. The CDR3 runs 13 residues. CDR3 loop: CASSDGGGNTQYF. In DNA form, the CDR3 reads TGTGCCAGCAGTGACGGGGGAGGGAATACGCAGTATTTT. The full variable domain, completed using reference TRBV25-1 and TRBJ2-3, is EADIYQTPRYLVIGTGKKITLECSQTMGHDKMYWYQQDPGMELHLIHYSYGVNSTEKGDLSSESTVSRIRTEHFPLTLESARPSHTSQYLCASSDGGGNTQYFGPGTRLTVL.

The rearrangement links TRBV15 to TRBJ2-3; 7 positions match TRBD2. CDR1 is LNHNV and CDR2 is YYDKDF in the germline V gene (reference sequence). V dropped 6 bases and J dropped 2; count of bases not matched to a gene: 11. The CDR3 covers 16 residues. The CDR3 sequence is CATRGRGSTFTDTQYF. CDR3 DNA sequence: TGTGCCACCAGGGGGCGCGGGAGCACATTCACAGATACGCAGTATTTT.

The rearrangement uses TRBV7-2 and TRBJ1-2; a possible D gene is TRBD1 (6 bases). V was cut by 5 bases and J by 0 bases, with 13 bases left in between. The germline V gene encodes CDR1 SGHTA and CDR2 FQGNSA. There are 15 residues in the CDR3. CDR3 region: CASSPGRGPNYGYTF. CDR3 DNA sequence: TGTGCCAGCAGCCCCGGCAGGGGACCTAACTATGGCTACACCTTC. Based on the CDR3 plus reference TRBV7-2 and TRBJ1-2, the full variable domain is GAGVSQSPSNKVTEKGKDVELRCDPISGHTALYWYRQSLGQGLEFLIYFQGNSAPDKSGLPSDRFSAERTGGSVSTLTIQRTQQEDSAVYLCASSPGRGPNYGYTFGSGTRLTVV.

V and J are TRBV28 and TRBJ1-1; D gene unclear. The CDR3 is made up of 10 amino acids. CDR1 and CDR2 from the germline V gene are MDHEN and SYDVKM. V was clipped by 4 bases and J by 7 bases, with 4 bases between them. DNA for the CDR3: TGTGCCAGCAGTTCAATTGAAGCTTTCTTT. Amino acids: CASSSIEAFF.

The chain uses TRBV7-6 and TRBJ1-3, with TRBD1 matching 9 bases. Germline loops: CDR1 SGHVS, CDR2 FNYEAQ. Trimming at V came to 4 bases and at J to 0 bases, leaving 4 bases not matched to a gene. The CDR3 has 16 residues. The CDR3 DNA reads as TGTGCCAGCAGCTCGGGACAGGGTCGCTCTGGAAACACCATATATTTT. Translated, it gives CASSSGQGRSGNTIYF. Combining the CDR3 with reference TRBV7-6 and TRBJ1-3 gives the whole variable domain GAGVSQSPRYKVTKRGQDVALRCDPISGHVSLYWYRQALGQGPEFLTYFNYEAQQDKSGLPNDRFSAERPEGSISTLTIQRTEQRDSAMYRCASSSGQGRSGNTIYFGEGSWLTVV.

The gene calls are TRBV27 and TRBJ1-5; 8 positions match TRBD1. Germline V gene data show CDR1 as MNHEY and CDR2 as SMNVEV (reference sequence). The CDR3 runs to 14 residues. V shed 5 bases and J 4 bases; nucleotides not matched to a gene: 4. CDR3 coding DNA: TGTGCCAGCAGTCCCTACAGGGGGAATCAGCCCCAGCATTTT. It yields the protein CASSPYRGNQPQHF.

This chain links TRBV28 with TRBJ1-2; no reliable D call. The CDR3 sequence is 14 residues long. Germline V lookup: CDR1 MDHEN, CDR2 SYDVKM. V was shortened by 5 bases and J by 4 bases, with 14 bases between the two germline ends. The CDR3 coding sequence is TGTGCCAGCAGTGCCGAGGGATCCCGCTATGGCTACACCTTC. Its translation: CASSAEGSRYGYTF.

This clone has just one count. The chain has TRBV6-5 and TRBJ1-4; maybe TRBD1 (6 bases). The V end was cut by 5 bases, the J end by 8 bases, with 12 bases between. The CDR3 spans 13 residues. Germline V gene data show CDR1 as MNHEY and CDR2 as SVGAGI. The CDR3 sequence is CASSRTVGEKLFF. In DNA form, the CDR3 reads TGTGCCAGCAGTAGGACAGTAGGGGAAAAACTGTTTTTT.